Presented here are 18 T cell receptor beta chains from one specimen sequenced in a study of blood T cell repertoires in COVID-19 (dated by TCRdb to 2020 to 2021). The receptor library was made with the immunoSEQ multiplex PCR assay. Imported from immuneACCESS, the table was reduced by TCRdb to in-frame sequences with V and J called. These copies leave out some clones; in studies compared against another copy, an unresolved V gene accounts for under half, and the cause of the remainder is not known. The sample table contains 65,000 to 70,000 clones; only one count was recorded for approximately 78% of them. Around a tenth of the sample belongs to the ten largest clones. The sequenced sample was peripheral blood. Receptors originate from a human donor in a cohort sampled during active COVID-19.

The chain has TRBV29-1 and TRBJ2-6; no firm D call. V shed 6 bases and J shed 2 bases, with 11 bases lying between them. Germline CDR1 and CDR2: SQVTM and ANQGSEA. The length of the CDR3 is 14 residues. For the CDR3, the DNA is TGCAGCGTCCGACTCCCCGCTGGGGCCAACGTCCTGACTTTC. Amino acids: CSVRLPAGANVLTF.

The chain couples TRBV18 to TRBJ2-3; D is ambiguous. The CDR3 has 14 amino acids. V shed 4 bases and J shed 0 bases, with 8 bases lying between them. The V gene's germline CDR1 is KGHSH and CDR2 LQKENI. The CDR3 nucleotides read TGTGCCAGCTCACACACCTCTAGCACAGATACGCAGTATTTT. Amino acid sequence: CASSHTSSTDTQYF. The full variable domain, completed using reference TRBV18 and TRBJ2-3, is NAGVMQNPRHLVRRRGQEARLRCSPMKGHSHVYWYRQLPEEGLKFMVYLQKENIIDESGMPKERFSAEFPKEGPSILRIQQVVRGDSAAYFCASSHTSSTDTQYFGPGTRLTVL.

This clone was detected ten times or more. CDR3 sequence reads: CASSQAGTGNGYTF. For the CDR3, the DNA is TGTGCCAGCTCACAAGCCGGGACAGGGAATGGCTACACCTTC. This rearrangement joins TRBV18 to TRBJ1-2, with TRBD1 identical over 9 bases. The CDR3 has 14 amino acids. The V and J ends lost 4 bases and 6 bases, in that order; junction bases with no gene match: 6. CDR1 and CDR2 from the germline V gene are KGHSH and LQKENI.

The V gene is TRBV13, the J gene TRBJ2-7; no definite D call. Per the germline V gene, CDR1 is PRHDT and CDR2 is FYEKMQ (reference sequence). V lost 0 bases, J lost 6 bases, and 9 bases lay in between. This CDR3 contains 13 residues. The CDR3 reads CASSLGTVTEQYF. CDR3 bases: TGTGCCAGCAGCTTAGGGACTGTTACCGAGCAGTACTTC.

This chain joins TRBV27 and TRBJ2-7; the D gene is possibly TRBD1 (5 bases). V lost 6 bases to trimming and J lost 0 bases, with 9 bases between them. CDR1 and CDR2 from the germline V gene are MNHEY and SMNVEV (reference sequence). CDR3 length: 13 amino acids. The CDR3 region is CASSRTPSYEQYF. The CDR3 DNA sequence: TGTGCCAGCAGCCGGACACCCTCCTACGAGCAGTACTTC.

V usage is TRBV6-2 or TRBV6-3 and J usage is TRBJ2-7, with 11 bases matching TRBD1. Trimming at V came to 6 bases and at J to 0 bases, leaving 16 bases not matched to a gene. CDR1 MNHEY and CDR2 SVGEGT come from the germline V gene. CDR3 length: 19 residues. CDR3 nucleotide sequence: TGTGCCAGCAGCCCAATCCGGGACAGGGGGGATCGCGGCTCCTACGAGCAGTACTTC. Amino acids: CASSPIRDRGDRGSYEQYF.

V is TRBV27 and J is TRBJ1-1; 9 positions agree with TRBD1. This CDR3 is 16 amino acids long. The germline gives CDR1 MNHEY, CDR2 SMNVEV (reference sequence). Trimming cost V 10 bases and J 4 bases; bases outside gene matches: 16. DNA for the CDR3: TGTGCCAACTCCGAAGGGGACAGGGTAGGGGCCACTGAAGCTTTCTTT. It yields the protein CANSEGDRVGATEAFF.

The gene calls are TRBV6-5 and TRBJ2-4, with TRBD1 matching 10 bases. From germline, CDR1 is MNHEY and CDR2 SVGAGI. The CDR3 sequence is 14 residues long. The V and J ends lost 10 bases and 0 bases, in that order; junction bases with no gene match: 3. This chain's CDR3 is CATRTGGAKNIQYF. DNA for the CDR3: TGTGCCACCAGGACAGGGGGAGCCAAAAACATTCAGTACTTC.

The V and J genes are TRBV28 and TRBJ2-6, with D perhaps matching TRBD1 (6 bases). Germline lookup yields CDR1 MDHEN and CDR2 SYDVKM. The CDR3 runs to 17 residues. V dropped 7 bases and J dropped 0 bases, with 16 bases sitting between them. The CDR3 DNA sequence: TGTGCCAGCAACCAAGACAGGCGGGTCTCTGGGGCCAACGTCCTGACTTTC. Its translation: CASNQDRRVSGANVLTF.

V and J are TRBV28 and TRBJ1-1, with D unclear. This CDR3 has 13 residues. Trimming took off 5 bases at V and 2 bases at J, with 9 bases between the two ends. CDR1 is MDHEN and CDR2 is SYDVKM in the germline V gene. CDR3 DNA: TGTGCCAGCAGTGTCCATAGTAACACTGAAGCTTTCTTT. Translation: CASSVHSNTEAFF.

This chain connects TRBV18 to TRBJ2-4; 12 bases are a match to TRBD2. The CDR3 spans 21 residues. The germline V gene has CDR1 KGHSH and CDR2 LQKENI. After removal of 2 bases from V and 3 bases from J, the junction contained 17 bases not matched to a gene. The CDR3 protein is CASSPSSSGRARLRHKNIQYF. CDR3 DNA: TGTGCCAGCTCACCAAGCTCTAGCGGGAGGGCCAGATTGAGGCACAAAAACATTCAGTACTTC.

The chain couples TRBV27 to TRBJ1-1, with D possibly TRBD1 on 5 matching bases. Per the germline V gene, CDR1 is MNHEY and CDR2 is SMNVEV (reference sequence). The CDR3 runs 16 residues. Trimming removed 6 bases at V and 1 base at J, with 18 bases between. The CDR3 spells CASSPFQGLKNTEAFF. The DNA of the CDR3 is TGTGCCAGCAGCCCCTTTCAGGGACTAAAGAACACTGAAGCTTTCTTT.

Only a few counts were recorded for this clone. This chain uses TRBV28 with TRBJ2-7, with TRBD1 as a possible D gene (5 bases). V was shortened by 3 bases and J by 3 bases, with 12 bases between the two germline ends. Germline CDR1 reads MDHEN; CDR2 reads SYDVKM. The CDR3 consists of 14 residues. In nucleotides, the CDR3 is TGTGCCAGCAGTTTCTCTCCAGGGCTCTACGAGCAGTACTTC. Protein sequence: CASSFSPGLYEQYF.

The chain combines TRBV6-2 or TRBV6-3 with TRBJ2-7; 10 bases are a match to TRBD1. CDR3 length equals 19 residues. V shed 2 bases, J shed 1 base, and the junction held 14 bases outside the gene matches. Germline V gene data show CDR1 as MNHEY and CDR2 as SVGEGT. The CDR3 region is CASSYDPGTGASGSYEQYF. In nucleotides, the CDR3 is TGTGCCAGCAGTTACGACCCCGGGACAGGGGCCTCGGGTTCCTACGAGCAGTACTTC.

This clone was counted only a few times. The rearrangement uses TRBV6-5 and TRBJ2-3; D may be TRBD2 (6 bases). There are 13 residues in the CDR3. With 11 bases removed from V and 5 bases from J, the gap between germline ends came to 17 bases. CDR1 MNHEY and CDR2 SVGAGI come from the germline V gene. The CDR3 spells CAGGDGGLDTQYF. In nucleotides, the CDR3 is TGTGCCGGAGGGGATGGGGGTCTAGATACGCAGTATTTT.

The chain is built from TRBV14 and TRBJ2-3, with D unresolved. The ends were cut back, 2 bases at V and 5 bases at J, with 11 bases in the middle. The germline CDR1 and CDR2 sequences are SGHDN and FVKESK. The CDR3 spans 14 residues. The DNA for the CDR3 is TGTGCCAGCAGCCAAAAGGATCCTAGAGATACGCAGTATTTT. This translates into CASSQKDPRDTQYF.

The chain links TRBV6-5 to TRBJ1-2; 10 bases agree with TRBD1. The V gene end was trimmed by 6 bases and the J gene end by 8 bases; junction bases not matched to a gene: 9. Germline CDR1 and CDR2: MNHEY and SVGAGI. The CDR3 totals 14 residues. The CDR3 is CASRPLDRGEGYTF. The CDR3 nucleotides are TGTGCCAGCAGACCCTTGGACAGGGGGGAAGGCTACACCTTC.

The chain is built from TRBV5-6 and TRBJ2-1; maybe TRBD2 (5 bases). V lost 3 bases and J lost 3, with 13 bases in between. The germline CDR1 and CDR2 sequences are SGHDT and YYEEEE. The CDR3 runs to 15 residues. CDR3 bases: TGTGCCAGCAGCTCCTGGACTCGTGTCTACAATGAGCAGTTCTTC. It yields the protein CASSSWTRVYNEQFF.